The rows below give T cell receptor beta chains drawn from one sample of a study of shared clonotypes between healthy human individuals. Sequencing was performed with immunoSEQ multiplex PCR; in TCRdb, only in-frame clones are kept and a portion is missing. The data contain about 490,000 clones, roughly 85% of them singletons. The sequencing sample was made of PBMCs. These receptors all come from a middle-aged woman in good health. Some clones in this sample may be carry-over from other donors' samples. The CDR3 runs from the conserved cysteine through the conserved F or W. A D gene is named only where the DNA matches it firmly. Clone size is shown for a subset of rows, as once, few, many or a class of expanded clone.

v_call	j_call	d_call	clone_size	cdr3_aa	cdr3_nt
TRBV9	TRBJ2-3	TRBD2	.	CASSVVSGSTDTQYF	TGTGCCAGCAGCGTAGTTAGCGGGAGCACAGATACGCAGTATTTT
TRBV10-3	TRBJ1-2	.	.	CAISESWPRGDYGYTF	TGTGCCATCAGTGAGTCGTGGCCTAGAGGCGACTATGGCTACACCTTC
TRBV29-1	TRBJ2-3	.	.	CSAPWQGATDTQYF	TGCAGCGCCCCCTGGCAGGGCGCCACAGATACGCAGTATTTT
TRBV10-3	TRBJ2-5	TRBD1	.	CAISGDRVGEQYF	TGTGCCATCAGTGGGGACAGGGTCGGGGAGCAGTACTTC
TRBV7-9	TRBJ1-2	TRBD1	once	CASSRDSDYGYTF	TGTGCCAGCAGCCGGGACAGCGACTATGGCTACACCTTC
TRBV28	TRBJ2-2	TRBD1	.	CASSLFRGTGTGELFF	TGTGCCAGCAGTTTATTTAGGGGGACAGGGACCGGGGAGCTGTTTTTT
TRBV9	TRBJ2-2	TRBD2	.	CASSSPAGGAPGTGELFF	TGTGCCAGCAGCTCCCCCGCCGGGGGGGCGCCTGGCACCGGGGAGCTGTTTTTT
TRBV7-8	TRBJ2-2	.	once	CASSLGGVPSGELFF	TGTGCCAGCAGCTTAGGCGGGGTCCCAAGCGGGGAGCTGTTTTTT
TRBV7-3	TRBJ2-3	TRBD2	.	CASSPPREGVNTDTQYF	TGTGCCAGCAGCCCTCCTAGGGAGGGAGTAAACACAGATACGCAGTATTTT
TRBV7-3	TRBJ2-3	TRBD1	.	CASSLGPGQGPDTQYF	TGTGCCAGCAGCTTAGGGCCGGGACAGGGACCAGATACGCAGTATTTT
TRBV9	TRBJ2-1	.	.	CASSETSNEQFF	TGTGCCAGCAGCGAGACTAGTAATGAGCAGTTCTTC
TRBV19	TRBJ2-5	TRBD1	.	CASSPTRRQGRETQYF	TGTGCCAGTAGTCCCACCCGCCGACAGGGTCGAGAGACCCAGTACTTC
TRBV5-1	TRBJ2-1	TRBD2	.	CASRRLAGGQNEQFF	TGCGCCAGCAGACGGTTAGCGGGAGGGCAGAATGAGCAGTTCTTC
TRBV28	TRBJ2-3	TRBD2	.	CASSVGTSVPTQYF	TGTGCCAGCAGTGTCGGGACTAGCGTCCCTACGCAGTATTTT
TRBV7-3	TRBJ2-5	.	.	CASSTRYQETQYF	TGTGCCAGCAGCACCCGGTACCAAGAGACCCAGTACTTC
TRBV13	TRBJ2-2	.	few	CASSLGVENTGELFF	TGTGCCAGCAGCTTAGGAGTCGAGAACACCGGGGAGCTGTTTTTT